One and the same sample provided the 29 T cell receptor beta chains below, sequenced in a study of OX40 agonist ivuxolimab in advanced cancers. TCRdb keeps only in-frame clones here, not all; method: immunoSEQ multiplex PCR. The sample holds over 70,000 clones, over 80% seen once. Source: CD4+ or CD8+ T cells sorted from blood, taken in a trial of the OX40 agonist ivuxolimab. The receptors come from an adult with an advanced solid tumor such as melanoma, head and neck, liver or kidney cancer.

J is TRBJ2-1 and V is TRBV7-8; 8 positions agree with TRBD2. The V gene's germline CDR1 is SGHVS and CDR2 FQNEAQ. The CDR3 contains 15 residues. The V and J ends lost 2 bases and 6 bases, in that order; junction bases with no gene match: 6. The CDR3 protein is CASSLSFGRGNEQFF. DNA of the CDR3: TGTGCCAGCAGCTTATCATTCGGGAGGGGCAATGAGCAGTTCTTC.

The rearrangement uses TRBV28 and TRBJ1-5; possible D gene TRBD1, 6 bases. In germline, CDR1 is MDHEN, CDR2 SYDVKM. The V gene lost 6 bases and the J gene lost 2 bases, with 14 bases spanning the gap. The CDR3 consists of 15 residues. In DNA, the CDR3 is TGTGCCAGCAGCCCCATGAAGGGGGGCAATCAGCCCCAGCATTTT. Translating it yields CASSPMKGGNQPQHF. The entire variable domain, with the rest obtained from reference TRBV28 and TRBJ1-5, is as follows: DVKVTQSSRYLVKRTGEKVFLECVQDMDHENMFWYRQDPGLGLRLIYFSYDVKMKEKGDIPEGYSVSREKKERFSLILESASTNQTSMYLCASSPMKGGNQPQHFGDGTRLSIL.

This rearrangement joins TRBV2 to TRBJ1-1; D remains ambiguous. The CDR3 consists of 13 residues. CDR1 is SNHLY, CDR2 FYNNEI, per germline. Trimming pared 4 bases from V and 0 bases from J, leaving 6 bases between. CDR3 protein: CASSGNLNTEAFF. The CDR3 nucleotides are TGTGCCAGCAGTGGTAACTTGAACACTGAAGCTTTCTTT.

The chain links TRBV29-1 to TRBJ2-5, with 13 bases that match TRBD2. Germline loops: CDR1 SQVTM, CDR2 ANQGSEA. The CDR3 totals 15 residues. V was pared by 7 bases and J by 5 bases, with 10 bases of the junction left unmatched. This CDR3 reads CSGGTGTSGKETQYF. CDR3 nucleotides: TGCAGCGGTGGGACCGGGACTAGCGGGAAGGAGACCCAGTACTTC.

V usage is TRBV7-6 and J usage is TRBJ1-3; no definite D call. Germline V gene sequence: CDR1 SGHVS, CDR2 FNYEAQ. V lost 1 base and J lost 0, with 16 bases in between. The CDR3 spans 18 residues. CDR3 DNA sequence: TGTGCCAGCAGCTTAGAGTCGCCCGGCAGGAGCTCTGGAAACACCATATATTTT. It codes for CASSLESPGRSSGNTIYF.

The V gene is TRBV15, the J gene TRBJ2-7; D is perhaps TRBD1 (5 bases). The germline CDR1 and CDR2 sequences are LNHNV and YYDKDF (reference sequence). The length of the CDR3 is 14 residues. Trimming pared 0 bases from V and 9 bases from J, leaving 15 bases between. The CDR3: CATSRDGRVSGQYF. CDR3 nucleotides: TGTGCCACCAGCAGAGATGGCAGGGTCTCAGGGCAGTACTTC.

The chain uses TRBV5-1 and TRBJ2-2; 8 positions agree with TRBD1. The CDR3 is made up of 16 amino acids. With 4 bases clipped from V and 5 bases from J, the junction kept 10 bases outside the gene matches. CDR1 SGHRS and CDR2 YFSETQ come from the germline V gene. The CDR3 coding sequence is TGCGCCAGCAGCCCTTTACAGGGGGTGAAGACCGGGGAGCTGTTTTTT. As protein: CASSPLQGVKTGELFF.

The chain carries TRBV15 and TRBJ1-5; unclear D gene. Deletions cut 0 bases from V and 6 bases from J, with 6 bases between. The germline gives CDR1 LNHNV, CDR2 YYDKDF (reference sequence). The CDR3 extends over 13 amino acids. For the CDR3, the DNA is TGTGCCACCAGCAGAGATCCCGGTCAGCCCCAGCATTTT. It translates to CATSRDPGQPQHF.

The chain's CDR3 is CASSYGQLSNQPQHF. CDR3 coding DNA: TGTGCCAGCAGTTACGGACAGCTTAGCAATCAGCCCCAGCATTTT. The chain recombines TRBV6-6 with TRBJ1-5; weak D call: TRBD1 (6 bases). The CDR3 loop spans 15 amino acids. CDR1 is MNHNY, CDR2 SVGAGI, per germline (reference sequence). V lost 2 bases, J lost 0 bases, and 8 bases lay in between.

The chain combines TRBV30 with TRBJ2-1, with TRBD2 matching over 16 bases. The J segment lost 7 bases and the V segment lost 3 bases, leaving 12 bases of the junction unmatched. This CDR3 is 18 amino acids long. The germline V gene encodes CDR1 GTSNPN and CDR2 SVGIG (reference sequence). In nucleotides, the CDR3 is TGTGCCTGGAGCAAGGGACTAGCGGGAGGGTCAGTCGGGAATGAGCAGTTCTTC. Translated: CAWSKGLAGGSVGNEQFF.

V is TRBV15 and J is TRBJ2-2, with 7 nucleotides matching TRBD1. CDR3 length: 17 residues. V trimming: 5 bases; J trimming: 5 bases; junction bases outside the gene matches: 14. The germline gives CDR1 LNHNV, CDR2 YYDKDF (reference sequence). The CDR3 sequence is CATSSSFEGAKTGELFF. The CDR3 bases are TGTGCCACCAGCTCTTCCTTCGAGGGGGCAAAGACCGGGGAGCTGTTTTTT.

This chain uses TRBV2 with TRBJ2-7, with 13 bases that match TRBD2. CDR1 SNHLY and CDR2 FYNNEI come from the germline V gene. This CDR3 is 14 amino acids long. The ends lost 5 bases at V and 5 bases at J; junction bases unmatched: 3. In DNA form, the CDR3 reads TGTGCCAGCAGTTTGACTAGCGGGGGGCACGAGCAGTACTTC. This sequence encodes CASSLTSGGHEQYF.

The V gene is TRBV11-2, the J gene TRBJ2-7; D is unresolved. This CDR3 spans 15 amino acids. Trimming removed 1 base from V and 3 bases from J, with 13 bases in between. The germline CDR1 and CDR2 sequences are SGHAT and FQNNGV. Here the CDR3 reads CASSLVAVKNYEQYF. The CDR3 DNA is TGTGCCAGCAGCTTAGTGGCAGTAAAGAACTACGAGCAGTACTTC.

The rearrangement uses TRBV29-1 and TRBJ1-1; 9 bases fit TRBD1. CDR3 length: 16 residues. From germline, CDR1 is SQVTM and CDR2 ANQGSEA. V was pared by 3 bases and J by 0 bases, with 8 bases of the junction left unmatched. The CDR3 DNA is TGCAGCGTTGAGGCCCCTCGGACAGGGGTGAACACTGAAGCTTTCTTT. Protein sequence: CSVEAPRTGVNTEAFF.

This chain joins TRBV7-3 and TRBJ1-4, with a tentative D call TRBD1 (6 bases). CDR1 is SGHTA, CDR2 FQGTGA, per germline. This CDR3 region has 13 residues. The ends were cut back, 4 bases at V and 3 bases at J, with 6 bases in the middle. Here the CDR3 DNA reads TGTGCCAGCAGCTCAGGGGCTAATGAAAAACTGTTTTTT. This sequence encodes CASSSGANEKLFF. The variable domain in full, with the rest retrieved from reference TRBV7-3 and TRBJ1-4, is GAGVSQTPSNKVTEKGKYVELRCDPISGHTALYWYRQSLGQGPEFLIYFQGTGAADDSGLPNDRFFAVRPEGSVSTLKIQRTERGDSAVYLCASSSGANEKLFFGSGTQLSVL.

The CDR3 sequence is CAWGGQSYGYTF. The CDR3 coding sequence is TGTGCCTGGGGGGGACAGAGCTATGGCTACACCTTC. The chain recombines TRBV30 with TRBJ1-2; TRBD1 agrees at 7 bases. The CDR3 consists of 12 residues. Germline V gene lookup returns CDR1 GTSNPN and CDR2 SVGIG (reference sequence). V was clipped by 5 bases and J by 4 bases; unmatched bases: 4.

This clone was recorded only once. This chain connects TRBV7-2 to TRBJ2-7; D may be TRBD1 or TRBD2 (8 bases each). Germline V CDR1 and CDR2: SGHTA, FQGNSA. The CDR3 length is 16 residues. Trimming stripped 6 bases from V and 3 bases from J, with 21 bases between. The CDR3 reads CASRAPGGTGGYEQYF. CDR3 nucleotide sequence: TGTGCCAGCAGAGCCCCGGGAGGGACAGGAGGCTACGAGCAGTACTTC.

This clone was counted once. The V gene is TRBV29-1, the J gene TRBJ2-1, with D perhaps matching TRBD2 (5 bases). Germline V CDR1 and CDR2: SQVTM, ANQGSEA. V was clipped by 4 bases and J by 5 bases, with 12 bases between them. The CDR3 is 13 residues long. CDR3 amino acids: CSVAFVEDNEQFF. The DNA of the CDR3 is TGCAGCGTTGCGTTCGTGGAGGACAATGAGCAGTTCTTC.

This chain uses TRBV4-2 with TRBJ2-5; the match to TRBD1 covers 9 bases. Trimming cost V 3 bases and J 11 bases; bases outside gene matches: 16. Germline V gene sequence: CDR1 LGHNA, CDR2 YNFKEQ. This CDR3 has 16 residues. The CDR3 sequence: CASSQAGQGGWGEQYF. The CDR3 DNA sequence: TGTGCCAGCAGCCAGGCGGGACAGGGAGGTTGGGGGGAGCAGTACTTC.

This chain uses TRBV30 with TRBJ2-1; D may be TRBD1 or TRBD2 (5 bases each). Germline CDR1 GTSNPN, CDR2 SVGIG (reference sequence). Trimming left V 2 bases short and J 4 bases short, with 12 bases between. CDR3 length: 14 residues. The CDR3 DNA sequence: TGTGCCTGGAGTCCGGGACGGTTTTACAATGAGCAGTTCTTC. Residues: CAWSPGRFYNEQFF.

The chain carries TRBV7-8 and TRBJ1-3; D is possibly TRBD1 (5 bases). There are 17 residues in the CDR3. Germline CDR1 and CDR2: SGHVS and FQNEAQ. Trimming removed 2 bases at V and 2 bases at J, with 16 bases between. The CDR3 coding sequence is TGTGCCAGCAGCTTATTTAAAGGGGACTATCCTGGAAACACCATATATTTT. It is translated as CASSLFKGDYPGNTIYF.

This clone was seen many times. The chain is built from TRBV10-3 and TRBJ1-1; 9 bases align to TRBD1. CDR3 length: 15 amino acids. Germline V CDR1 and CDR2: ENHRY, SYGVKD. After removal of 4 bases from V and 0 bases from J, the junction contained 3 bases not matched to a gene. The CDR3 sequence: CAISGGQGMNTEAFF. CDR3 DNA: TGTGCCATCAGTGGTGGACAGGGGATGAACACTGAAGCTTTCTTT.

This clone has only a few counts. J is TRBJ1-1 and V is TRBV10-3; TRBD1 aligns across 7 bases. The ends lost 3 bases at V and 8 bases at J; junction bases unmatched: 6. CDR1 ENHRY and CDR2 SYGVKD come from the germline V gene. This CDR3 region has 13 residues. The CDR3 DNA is TGTGCCATCAGTGATTCTGACAGGGTGGAAGCTTTCTTT. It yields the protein CAISDSDRVEAFF.

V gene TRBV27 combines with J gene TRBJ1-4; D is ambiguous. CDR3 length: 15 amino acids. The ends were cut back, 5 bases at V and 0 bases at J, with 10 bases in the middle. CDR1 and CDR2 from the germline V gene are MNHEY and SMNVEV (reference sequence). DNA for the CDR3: TGTGCCAGCAGTGTCCGACACACAACTAATGAAAAACTGTTTTTT. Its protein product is CASSVRHTTNEKLFF.

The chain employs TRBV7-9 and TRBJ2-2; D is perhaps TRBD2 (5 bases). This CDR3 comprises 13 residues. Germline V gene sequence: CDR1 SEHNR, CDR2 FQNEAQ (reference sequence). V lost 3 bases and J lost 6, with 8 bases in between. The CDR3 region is CASSFSGAGELFF. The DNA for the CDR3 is TGTGCCAGCAGCTTCTCCGGGGCCGGGGAGCTGTTTTTT.

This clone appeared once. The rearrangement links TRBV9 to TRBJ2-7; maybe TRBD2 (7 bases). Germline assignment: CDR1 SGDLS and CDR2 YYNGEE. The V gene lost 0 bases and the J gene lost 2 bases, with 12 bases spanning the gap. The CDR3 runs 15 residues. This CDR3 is CASSVDGGPTYEQYF. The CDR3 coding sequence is TGTGCCAGCAGCGTAGACGGGGGGCCAACCTACGAGCAGTACTTC.

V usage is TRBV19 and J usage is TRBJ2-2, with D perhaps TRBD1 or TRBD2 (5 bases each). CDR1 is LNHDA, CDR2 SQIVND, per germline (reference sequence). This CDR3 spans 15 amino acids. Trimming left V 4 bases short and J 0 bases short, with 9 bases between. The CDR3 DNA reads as TGTGCCAGTAGTACAGGGACGGCGAACACCGGGGAGCTGTTTTTT. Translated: CASSTGTANTGELFF.

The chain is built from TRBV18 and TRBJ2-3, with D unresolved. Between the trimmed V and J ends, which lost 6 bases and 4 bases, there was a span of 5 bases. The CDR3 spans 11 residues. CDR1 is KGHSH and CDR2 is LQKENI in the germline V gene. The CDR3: CASSTSDTQYF. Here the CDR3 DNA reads TGTGCCAGCTCGACCTCAGATACGCAGTATTTT.

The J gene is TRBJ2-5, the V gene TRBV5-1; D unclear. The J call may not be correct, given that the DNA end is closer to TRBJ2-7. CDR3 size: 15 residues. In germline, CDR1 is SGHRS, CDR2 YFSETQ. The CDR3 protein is CASSLEPGASYEQYF. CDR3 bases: TGCGCCAGCAGCTTGGAGCCAGGAGCCTCCTACGAGCAGTACTTC.